This TCR beta chain was sequenced during a study of T cells in Graves' hyperthyroidism and ophthalmopathy. Study findings and constraints: Blood samples included most of the expanded thyroid clonotypes exceeding 0.001.

V lost 2 bases and J lost 9, with 17 bases in between. The CDR3 covers 15 residues. What was amplified from RNA transcripts were TCR beta CDR3 regions. HTBI primers were used for first-round RT-PCR of the TCR CDR3. TCRdb itself ran the multiplex PCR reads through MiXCR, one entry per CDR3 protein. The sample includes about 420,000 distinct CDR3 sequences, about an eighth of them seen just once. A lack of ophthalmopathy progression within 18 months defined stable Graves' hyperthyroidism. This clonotype was observed at least ten times. The antigen is not known. The TCR originated in a woman between 18 and 29 years old with Graves' hyperthyroidism. This chain uses TRBV12-3 or TRBV12-4 with TRBJ2-1, with D possibly TRBD2 on 7 matching bases. The sequencing sample was made of blood. CDR3 loop: CASSLRGGGFAEQFF. DNA of the CDR3: TGTGCCAGCAGTTTAAGGGGAGGGGGTTTCGCTGAGCAGTTCTTC.